Ten or more counts support the clone carrying this T cell receptor beta chain. Its antigen is not identified. The CDR3 contains 18 residues. Germline CDR1 reads SGHTA; CDR2 reads FQGNSA. The ends lost 0 bases at V and 2 bases at J; junction bases unmatched: 5. The data were taken from a study of human T cells and chemical hapten exposure. Study overall: Minor volume differences among pooled libraries chiefly drove per-sample TCR yield variation.

A single record per CDR3 protein comes from TCRdb applying MiXCR to the RACE reads. The sample lists roughly 49,000 distinct CDR3 sequences, 4.3% occurring once. Findings of the study overall: Among TCRs, those above 1 in 1000 frequency were unaffected by DPC sensitization.

Time point noted: healthy volunteer bleed at 2 weeks. Someone pulled total RNA out of unfractionated whole blood. Sequencing was carried out using whole blood. This chain uses TRBV7-2 with TRBJ2-6, with TRBD2 matching over 9 bases. The clonotype comes from a female donor in good health. Some clones in this sample may be carry-over from other donors' samples. DNA for the CDR3: TGTGCCAGCAGCTTAGCCTTTAGCGGGGGCCCTGGGGCCAACGTCCTGACTTTC. As protein: CASSLAFSGGPGANVLTF.